This TCR beta chain was observed in a study of blood T cell repertoires in COVID-19. Study as a whole: COVID-19 samples from acute and convalescent phases originated in the United States, Italy and Spain.

Using immunoSEQ multiplex PCR, the repertoire was profiled, and TCRdb retains in-frame clones only, with some absent. This sample has about 440,000 clones; roughly nine tenths occur once, and the top ten carry around 1.8%. This clone is a singleton in its sample. Per the germline V gene, CDR1 is SGHNT and CDR2 is YYREEE (reference sequence). Trimming shortened V by 3 bases and J by 5 bases, and 12 bases separated the two germline ends. This CDR3 has 14 residues. Participants, roughly 18 to 89 years old, spanned some 23 US areas. Specimen: PBMCs or T cells enriched from blood (not recorded which). The TCR sequence derives from a woman aged 18-29 years with acute COVID-19. V gene TRBV5-4 combines with J gene TRBJ2-1, with no clear D. CDR3 sequence: CASSSIDFNNEQFF. As DNA, the CDR3 is TGTGCCAGCAGCTCAATAGATTTTAACAATGAGCAGTTCTTC.